The TCR beta chain under discussion was sequenced for a study of T cells in Graves' hyperthyroidism and ophthalmopathy. Study summary: Blood from the periphery was taken at initial diagnosis, before any treatment.

The table lists this clonotype with many counts. Its specificity is unknown. Findings and caveats of the study: By a 13 V-J model, ophthalmopathy was set apart from stable hyperthyroidism.

TCR beta CDR3 region amplification was performed from RNA transcripts. HTBI primers were employed in a first-round RT-PCR of the TCR CDR3. TCRdb itself ran the multiplex PCR reads through MiXCR, one entry per CDR3 protein. The profile shows a few hundred thousand distinct CDR3 sequences, under 25% of them singletons. Germline CDR1 and CDR2: SGHNT and YYREEE (reference sequence). The CDR3 extends over 15 amino acids. V was pared by 5 bases and J by 3 bases, with 8 bases of the junction left unmatched. The receptor comes from a man aged 18 to 35 with Graves' hyperthyroidism. The chain employs TRBV5-4 and TRBJ2-7, with 10 nucleotides matching TRBD1. Sequenced: blood. CDR3 amino acids: CASSRPGQGLYEQYF. The DNA of the CDR3 is TGTGCCAGCAGTCGGCCGGGACAGGGGCTCTACGAGCAGTACTTC.